These 18 T cell receptor beta chains share one sample of origin, sequenced in a study of identical twins. From the 5' RACE reads, TCRdb called clonotypes with MiXCR, one entry per CDR3 protein. The data hold under 900,000 distinct CDR3 sequences, with about 12% observed a single time. The sample was also linked to a second study, of yellow fever vaccine responses in identical twins.

The material sequenced was PBMCs. All receptors come from a woman aged 18-29 years in good health.

A few counts support this clonotype. The V call is TRBV6-1, the J call TRBJ2-7; the D gene is possibly TRBD1 (6 bases). V lost 8 bases and J 3 bases, leaving 17 bases between the germline ends. Per germline, CDR1 MNHNS and CDR2 SASEGT. The CDR3 has 14 amino acids. Here the CDR3 DNA reads TGTGCCAGCTCCCGAGGGGCAGGGGTCTACGAGCAGTACGTC. Protein: CASSRGAGVYEQYV.

The rearrangement uses TRBV6-5 and TRBJ2-7; weak D call: TRBD1 (5 bases). The germline V gene encodes CDR1 MNHEY and CDR2 SVGAGI. The CDR3 consists of 16 residues. Trimming took 0 bases from V and 2 from J, leaving 14 bases between them. The CDR3, as DNA: TGTGCCAGCAGTTACTCGATAGGAGCAGGGACCTACGAGCAGTACTTC. This sequence encodes CASSYSIGAGTYEQYF.

The genes are TRBV12-3 or TRBV12-4 and TRBJ2-5; the D call may be TRBD1 or TRBD2 (5 bases each). This CDR3 has 14 residues. V gave up 7 bases and J gave up 5 bases, with 17 bases separating them. CDR3 sequence reads: CASTQGEASETQYF. CDR3 nucleotide sequence: TGTGCCAGCACCCAGGGAGAGGCTAGTGAGACCCAGTACTTC.

The J gene is TRBJ2-1, the V gene TRBV10-2, with D perhaps matching TRBD1 or TRBD2 (5 bases each). CDR1 and CDR2 from the germline V gene are WSHSY and SAAADI. The germline V and J ends were trimmed by 5 bases and 8 bases, with 22 bases remaining between them. The CDR3 has 16 amino acids. CDR3 bases: TGCGCCAGCAGTCTTTTTAGGGGACCCACTTTCGATGAGCAGTTCTTC. Encoded protein: CASSLFRGPTFDEQFF.

This clonotype was counted between two and nine times. This chain connects TRBV10-3 to TRBJ2-5; D may be TRBD1 (6 bases). V was shortened by 5 bases and J by 4 bases, with 14 bases between the two germline ends. CDR3 length equals 14 residues. Germline V gene sequence: CDR1 ENHRY, CDR2 SYGVKD. The CDR3: CAISPITGIETQYF. The CDR3 coding sequence is TGTGCCATCAGTCCCATAACAGGGATAGAGACCCAGTACTTC.

This clonotype was seen only a few times. The chain combines TRBV12-3 or TRBV12-4 with TRBJ2-1; D possibly corresponds to TRBD1 (5 bases). This CDR3 is built from 12 residues. The V and J ends lost 7 bases and 7 bases respectively, with 11 bases between them. The CDR3 sequence is CASKNQGNEQFF. CDR3 bases: TGTGCCAGCAAAAATCAGGGTAATGAGCAGTTCTTC.

The chain employs TRBV7-6 and TRBJ2-3, with 8 bases lining up with TRBD1. Germline values: CDR1 SGHVS, CDR2 FNYEAQ. V lost 1 base and J lost 2; bases outside the gene matches: 11. The CDR3 sequence is 18 residues long. The CDR3 region has the DNA TGTGCCAGCAGCTTAGAGGACAGGGCCCTTACCCACACAGATACGCAGTATTTT. Protein sequence: CASSLEDRALTHTDTQYF. Variable domain in full (rest from reference TRBV7-6 and TRBJ2-3): GAGVSQSPRYKVTKRGQDVALRCDPISGHVSLYWYRQALGQGPEFLTYFNYEAQQDKSGLPNDRFSAERPEGSISTLTIQRTEQRDSAMYRCASSLEDRALTHTDTQYFGPGTRLTVL.

This clonotype turned up a few times. The CDR3 loop reads CSARDPLAPYEQYF. The DNA of the CDR3 is TGCAGTGCTAGAGATCCCCTAGCGCCTTACGAGCAGTACTTC. This chain uses TRBV20-1 with TRBJ2-7; perhaps TRBD2 as D (6 bases). Germline V gene sequence: CDR1 DFQATT, CDR2 SNEGSKA (reference sequence). The V end was cut by 0 bases, the J end by 4 bases, with 13 bases between. The CDR3 runs 14 residues.

V gene TRBV7-8 combines with J gene TRBJ2-1; D is undetermined. The V end was cut by 3 bases, the J end by 9 bases, with 12 bases between. From germline, CDR1 is SGHVS and CDR2 FQNEAQ. There are 13 residues in the CDR3. CDR3 sequence (DNA): TGTGCCAGCAGCTTTGCGCTAAGTGGTGAGCAGTTCTTC. Its protein is CASSFALSGEQFF.

The chain is built from TRBV25-1 and TRBJ1-3; D is unclear. Germline lookup yields CDR1 MGHDK and CDR2 SYGVNS. CDR3 size: 17 residues. V lost 1 base to trimming and J lost 0 bases, with 13 bases between them. CDR3 sequence reads: CASSEWRRDDSGNTIYF. CDR3 bases: TGTGCCAGCAGTGAATGGAGGAGGGATGACTCTGGAAACACCATATATTTT.

The chain couples TRBV13 to TRBJ1-3, with D hard to call. This CDR3 has 14 amino acids. Per germline, CDR1 PRHDT and CDR2 FYEKMQ (reference sequence). V shed 7 bases and J shed 3 bases, with 13 bases lying between them. The CDR3 region has the DNA TGTGCCAGCAAGTCCAGATTTCGTGGAAACACCATATATTTT. This sequence encodes CASKSRFRGNTIYF.

V gene TRBV11-3 combines with J gene TRBJ2-2; D possibly corresponds to TRBD2 (5 bases). V dropped 5 bases and J dropped 5 bases, with 15 bases sitting between them. The CDR3 spans 15 residues. Germline CDR1 reads SGHNT; CDR2 reads YENEEA. The CDR3 DNA sequence: TGTGCCAGCAGCACAGCGGACTGGGAAACCGGGGAGCTGTTTTTT. Translated, it gives CASSTADWETGELFF.

This clonotype was counted at least ten times. The V and J genes are TRBV28 and TRBJ2-1; 8 nucleotides agree with TRBD1. The CDR3 length is 14 residues. Germline lookup yields CDR1 MDHEN and CDR2 SYDVKM. Trimming at V came to 5 bases and at J to 14 bases, leaving 14 bases not matched to a gene. This chain's CDR3 is CASSPTGQGGRKFF. CDR3 coding DNA: TGTGCCAGCAGTCCCACCGGACAGGGAGGTAGGAAGTTCTTC.

The rearrangement uses TRBV27 and TRBJ2-1; 8 bases are shared with TRBD2. The CDR3 has 16 residues. Per germline, CDR1 MNHEY and CDR2 SMNVEV (reference sequence). V shed 4 bases and J 0 bases; nucleotides not matched to a gene: 5. DNA of the CDR3: TGTGCCAGCAGTTCTTTAGCGGGAAACTCCTACAATGAGCAGTTCTTC. Its translation: CASSSLAGNSYNEQFF.

The sample holds a few counts of this clonotype. The gene calls are TRBV4-1 and TRBJ2-7; D remains ambiguous. Germline V CDR1 and CDR2: MGHRA, YSYEKL. V lost 0 bases, J lost 0 bases, and 12 bases lay in between. This CDR3 region has 16 residues. This chain's CDR3 is CASSQDRVLSSYEQYF. CDR3 nucleotide sequence: TGCGCCAGCAGCCAAGATCGGGTACTAAGCTCCTACGAGCAGTACTTC.

The V and J genes are TRBV20-1 and TRBJ2-2; no clear D gene. Germline loops: CDR1 DFQATT, CDR2 SNEGSKA (reference sequence). This CDR3 is 12 amino acids long. Trimming pared 0 bases from V and 7 bases from J, leaving 6 bases between. The CDR3, as DNA: TGCAGTGCTAGAGATCGAGACGGGGAGCTGTTTTTT. This translates into CSARDRDGELFF.

The chain has TRBV28 and TRBJ2-7, with D hard to call. Germline CDR1 reads MDHEN; CDR2 reads SYDVKM. The CDR3 runs 13 residues. Trimming pared 6 bases from V and 7 bases from J, leaving 16 bases between. The CDR3 region is CASRESGLEEQYF. The CDR3 DNA reads as TGTGCCAGCAGAGAGTCCGGGCTGGAAGAGCAGTACTTC.

This sequence joins TRBV6-5 and TRBJ1-5; tentative D call: TRBD1 (5 bases). The germline V gene encodes CDR1 MNHEY and CDR2 SVGAGI. The ends were cut back, 4 bases at V and 6 bases at J, with 13 bases in the middle. The CDR3 runs to 14 residues. In DNA form, the CDR3 reads TGTGCCAGCAGTTTCCAGGGTGTCGGTCAGCCCCAGCATTTT. This translates into CASSFQGVGQPQHF.